This note documents a single TCR beta chain sequence. No antigen is known for it. This record belongs to a study of cytomegalovirus exposure and HLA in healthy donors. Study-level background: An analysis done earlier identified about 120 million unique TCR beta sequences from 200 million or so T cells.

Use of 60 Vbeta and 13 Jbeta primers characterized the PCR. Assay used: immunoSEQ multiplex PCR; TCRdb lists only in-frame clones, some missing. The data hold approximately 160,000 clones, with approximately 77% observed a single time. Findings of the study overall: Cytomegalovirus status, reportedly, was diagnosed with high specificity and sensitivity by the classifier.

Each donor was healthy, and each was a bone marrow donor. The sample taken for sequencing was PBMCs. This TCR derives from a male donor in good health and CMV-seropositive.

CDR3 DNA: TGTGCCTGGAGTCTCCGGACGGGAGTCGGCTACACCTTC. Its protein product is CAWSLRTGVGYTF. The J gene is TRBJ1-2, the V gene TRBV30; D not certain. Germline CDR1 GTSNPN, CDR2 SVGIG (reference sequence). V lost 2 bases, J lost 8 bases, and 15 bases lay in between. This CDR3 is 13 amino acids long.